The 27 T cell receptor beta chains reported below all come from one sample, sequenced in a study of cytomegalovirus exposure and HLA in healthy donors. The PCR ran on 60 Vbeta and 13 Jbeta primers. Produced via immunoSEQ multiplex PCR; TCRdb's table is partial and in-frame only. The data contain about 170,000 clones, approximately 84% of them singletons. What was sequenced was PBMCs. The receptors come from a man between 25 and 39 years old in good health and CMV-seropositive.

A few counts support this clone. The chain employs TRBV6-5 and TRBJ1-2; perhaps TRBD1 as D (6 bases). With 2 bases removed from V and 4 bases from J, the gap between germline ends came to 11 bases. CDR3 length: 14 residues. Per germline, CDR1 MNHEY and CDR2 SVGAGI. The DNA for the CDR3 is TGTGCCAGCAGTTACGGGCAGGGGCTCTATGGCTACACCTTC. It specifies CASSYGQGLYGYTF.

V usage is TRBV6-5 and J usage is TRBJ2-5, with a tentative D call TRBD1 (6 bases). The CDR3 length is 14 residues. The V end lost 2 bases, the J end lost 2 bases, and 9 bases lay between the germline ends. CDR1 and CDR2 (germline): MNHEY, SVGAGI. The CDR3 DNA sequence: TGTGCCAGCAGTTACAGCCAGGGGCAAGAGACCCAGTACTTC. It specifies CASSYSQGQETQYF.

The gene calls are TRBV11-2 and TRBJ2-7; the match to TRBD2 covers 8 bases. Per the germline V gene, CDR1 is SGHAT and CDR2 is FQNNGV. The ends lost 0 bases at V and 4 bases at J; junction bases unmatched: 8. The CDR3 has 16 residues. The CDR3 DNA reads TGTGCCAGCAGCTTAGATGGGTCGGGAGGGCGGTACGAGCAGTACTTC. Protein product: CASSLDGSGGRYEQYF.

The CDR3 nucleotides are TGTGCCTGGAGTGTACTCGGAGAGGCGGCTTTCTTT. Encoded protein: CAWSVLGEAAFF. The chain carries TRBV30 and TRBJ1-1; no firm D call. CDR1 is GTSNPN and CDR2 is SVGIG in the germline V gene (reference sequence). The CDR3 is made up of 12 amino acids. The V and J ends lost 0 bases and 11 bases respectively, with 13 bases between them.

The V gene is TRBV2, the J gene TRBJ1-4; 10 bases are a match to TRBD1. The germline V gene has CDR1 SNHLY and CDR2 FYNNEI. The CDR3 totals 15 residues. With V trimmed by 1 base and J by 5 bases, 1 base remained unmatched. In DNA, the CDR3 is TGTGCCAGCAGTGAAGAGGGACAGGGGAATGAAAAACTGTTTTTT. It translates to CASSEEGQGNEKLFF.

CDR3 region: CASSSMSYQETQYF. The CDR3 DNA follows: TGTGCCAGCAGCTCGATGAGCTATCAAGAGACCCAGTACTTC. The rearrangement links TRBV11-2 to TRBJ2-5; D uncertain. This CDR3 spans 14 amino acids. Germline V lookup: CDR1 SGHAT, CDR2 FQNNGV. V lost 4 bases, J lost 2 bases, and 11 bases lay in between. The variable domain in full, with the rest retrieved from reference TRBV11-2 and TRBJ2-5, is EAGVAQSPRYKIIEKRQSVAFWCNPISGHATLYWYQQILGQGPKLLIQFQNNGVVDDSQLPKDRFSAERLKGVDSTLKIQPAKLEDSAVYLCASSSMSYQETQYFGPGTRLLVL.

Details on this clone: At one end, the junction sequence differs from germline, possibly due to a read error. The genes are TRBV7-9 and TRBJ2-3, with TRBD1 matching over 8 bases. The CDR3 consists of 16 residues. Germline values: CDR1 SEHNR, CDR2 FQNEAQ (reference sequence). CDR3 loop: CSSSERQGMTTDTQYF. Here the CDR3 DNA reads TGTTCCAGCAGCGAACGACAGGGGATGACCACAGATACGCAGTATTTT.

V and J are TRBV28 and TRBJ1-2, with D tentatively TRBD1 (6 bases). This CDR3 is built from 16 residues. CDR1 and CDR2 from the germline V gene are MDHEN and SYDVKM. Trimming cost V 8 bases and J 1 base, with 20 bases left between them. CDR3: CASGPGHWSINYGYTF. The CDR3 DNA reads as TGTGCCAGCGGTCCGGGACATTGGAGTATTAACTATGGCTACACCTTC.

This clone is a singleton in its sample. The chain links TRBV9 to TRBJ1-1; TRBD1 matches at 7 bases. Germline V CDR1 and CDR2: SGDLS, YYNGEE. After removal of 2 bases from V and 10 bases from J, the junction contained 8 bases not matched to a gene. The CDR3 totals 13 residues. CDR3 sequence: CASSVELGGRAFF. The CDR3 coding sequence is TGTGCCAGCAGCGTTGAATTAGGGGGCCGAGCTTTCTTT.

The chain is built from TRBV4-1 and TRBJ2-7; 10 positions match TRBD1. Unmatched junction bases numbered 20, after V lost 6 bases and J lost 0 bases. In germline, CDR1 is MGHRA, CDR2 YSYEKL. This CDR3 region has 20 residues. CDR3 sequence: CASRPAPFSPGTGDSYEQYF. DNA of the CDR3: TGCGCCAGCAGACCCGCCCCTTTTTCTCCCGGGACAGGGGACTCCTACGAGCAGTACTTC.

In its sample, this clone was seen once. The gene calls are TRBV9 and TRBJ2-7; perhaps TRBD1 as D (6 bases). The germline V gene has CDR1 SGDLS and CDR2 YYNGEE. V lost 8 bases, J lost 4 bases, and 16 bases lay in between. CDR3 length: 13 amino acids. The CDR3 spells CASSPPGEYEQYF. CDR3 coding DNA: TGTGCCAGTTCCCCCCCAGGGGAATACGAGCAGTACTTC. Looking up the rest from reference TRBV9 and TRBJ2-7 gives the full variable domain: DSGVTQTPKHLITATGQRVTLRCSPRSGDLSVYWYQQSLDQGLQFLIQYYNGEERAKGNILERFSAQQFPDLHSELNLSSLELGDSALYFCASSPPGEYEQYFGPGTRLTVT.

Note on this clone: The junction departs from germline at one end; a sequencing error may be responsible. The chain employs TRBV27 and TRBJ2-7; TRBD2 agrees at 12 bases. Germline CDR1 and CDR2: MNHEY and SMNVEV (reference sequence). The CDR3 runs to 13 residues. The CDR3 spells CASSPRLAGAEHF. The CDR3 region has the DNA TGTGCCAGCAGTCCGCGACTAGCGGGAGCAGAACACTTC.

This chain connects TRBV19 to TRBJ1-1, with TRBD1 matching 7 bases. The CDR3 runs 15 residues. Germline loops: CDR1 LNHDA, CDR2 SQIVND (reference sequence). V trimming: 4 bases; J trimming: 2 bases; junction bases outside the gene matches: 7. This CDR3 reads CASSTDGTVNTEAFF. In nucleotides, the CDR3 is TGTGCCAGTAGTACAGATGGGACAGTCAACACTGAAGCTTTCTTT.

This clone was seen a handful of times. V and J are TRBV7-3 and TRBJ2-7; 10 nucleotides align to TRBD2. The CDR3 spans 15 residues. Per the germline V gene, CDR1 is SGHTA and CDR2 is FQGTGA. The V and J ends lost 5 bases and 7 bases, in that order; junction bases with no gene match: 11. The CDR3 is CASSPAGGPGGEQYF. As DNA, the CDR3 is TGTGCCAGCAGCCCAGCGGGAGGGCCAGGTGGTGAGCAGTACTTC.

The chain carries TRBV6-5 and TRBJ2-2; D perhaps matches TRBD2 (6 bases). Germline-derived CDR1 and CDR2 are MNHEY and SVGAGI. The CDR3 covers 13 residues. Trimming took off 4 bases at V and 4 bases at J, with 7 bases between the two ends. In nucleotides, the CDR3 is TGTGCCAGCAGTTGGAGGGGCACCGGGGAGCTGTTTTTT. It specifies CASSWRGTGELFF.

Worth noting for this clone: The germline gene is not matched at one end of the junction; a read error may be the cause. The V call is TRBV28, the J call TRBJ2-3; 9 nucleotides align to TRBD1. Germline assignment: CDR1 MDHEN and CDR2 SYDVKM. CDR3 length equals 15 residues. The CDR3 protein is CASSPGTGSTDAQYF. In DNA form, the CDR3 reads TGTGCCAGCAGTCCCGGGACAGGGAGCACAGATGCGCAGTATTTT.

The CDR3 sequence is CAWSVGTGGPPEQFF. The DNA of the CDR3 is TGTGCCTGGAGTGTAGGGACGGGAGGGCCGCCTGAGCAGTTCTTC. V gene TRBV30 combines with J gene TRBJ2-1, with 8 bases lining up with TRBD2. CDR1 is GTSNPN, CDR2 SVGIG, per germline (reference sequence). This CDR3 is 15 amino acids long. V gave up 0 bases and J gave up 9 bases; unmatched junction bases: 10.

This sequence joins TRBV5-5 and TRBJ1-2, with a tentative D call TRBD1 (6 bases). This CDR3 is 13 amino acids long. Germline V lookup: CDR1 SGHKS, CDR2 YYEKEE (reference sequence). Deletions cut 0 bases from V and 5 bases from J, with 8 bases between. CDR3 amino acids: CASSLGRGYGYTF. In DNA, the CDR3 is TGTGCCAGCAGCTTGGGCAGGGGTTATGGCTACACCTTC.

V is TRBV19 and J is TRBJ1-1, with no clear D. The CDR3 extends over 14 amino acids. V was clipped by 3 bases and J by 1 base, with 9 bases between them. CDR1 LNHDA and CDR2 SQIVND come from the germline V gene (reference sequence). The CDR3 DNA is TGTGCCAGTAGTATCTGGGCTTCGAACACTGAAGCTTTCTTT. This sequence encodes CASSIWASNTEAFF.

This chain links TRBV9 with TRBJ1-1; D is unclear. CDR1 is SGDLS and CDR2 is YYNGEE in the germline V gene. Deletions cut 6 bases from V and 0 bases from J, with 12 bases between. The CDR3 is 14 amino acids. CDR3 DNA sequence: TGTGCCAGCATCTGGGAGCGGGTGAACACTGAAGCTTTCTTT. It is translated as CASIWERVNTEAFF.

This clone was seen only once. This chain uses TRBV4-2 with TRBJ2-3; TRBD1 agrees at 9 bases. Germline CDR1 LGHNA, CDR2 YNFKEQ. CDR3 length equals 17 residues. The ends lost 5 bases at V and 6 bases at J; junction bases unmatched: 15. CDR3 sequence (DNA): TGTGCCAGCAGCGCACCCGGGACAGGGAGGACACATGATACGCAGTATTTT. Translation gives CASSAPGTGRTHDTQYF.

The V and J genes are TRBV19 and TRBJ2-3, with 7 bases lining up with TRBD1. The germline CDR1 and CDR2 sequences are LNHDA and SQIVND (reference sequence). The ends lost 10 bases at V and 2 bases at J; junction bases unmatched: 6. The CDR3 covers 13 residues. The CDR3 DNA reads TGTGCCACCGGACAGGTGACCACAGATACGCAGTATTTT. Protein sequence: CATGQVTTDTQYF. The whole variable domain, filled in from reference TRBV19 and TRBJ2-3, reads DGGITQSPKYLFRKEGQNVTLSCEQNLNHDAMYWYRQDPGQGLRLIYYSQIVNDFQKGDIAEGYSVSREKKESFPLTVTSAQKNPTAFYLCATGQVTTDTQYFGPGTRLTVL.

This chain uses TRBV19 with TRBJ2-1; 12 nucleotides match TRBD1. The CDR3 has 17 residues. Germline values: CDR1 LNHDA, CDR2 SQIVND (reference sequence). Unmatched junction bases numbered 11, after V lost 6 bases and J lost 5 bases. CDR3 nucleotide sequence: TGTGCCAGTAGACCTACGGGACAGGGGGCTTACCACAATGAGCAGTTCTTC. Residues: CASRPTGQGAYHNEQFF. The full variable domain, with the rest looked up from reference TRBV19 and TRBJ2-1, is DGGITQSPKYLFRKEGQNVTLSCEQNLNHDAMYWYRQDPGQGLRLIYYSQIVNDFQKGDIAEGYSVSREKKESFPLTVTSAQKNPTAFYLCASRPTGQGAYHNEQFFGPGTRLTVL.

The chain combines TRBV5-4 with TRBJ2-1, with 13 positions matching TRBD2. CDR3 length: 18 amino acids. Germline loops: CDR1 SGHNT, CDR2 YYREEE (reference sequence). V shed 4 bases and J 6 bases; nucleotides not matched to a gene: 13. The chain's CDR3 is CASSPTRTSGSVLNEQFF. DNA of the CDR3: TGTGCCAGCAGCCCGACGCGGACTAGCGGGAGCGTCCTCAATGAGCAGTTCTTC.

The rearrangement uses TRBV19 and TRBJ2-3, with D possibly matching TRBD1 (6 bases). V lost 3 bases, J lost 2 bases, and 12 bases lay in between. The CDR3 is made up of 15 amino acids. Per the germline V gene, CDR1 is LNHDA and CDR2 is SQIVND (reference sequence). For the CDR3, the DNA is TGTGCCAGTAGTATCGGACGGGACATCACAGATACGCAGTATTTT. It specifies CASSIGRDITDTQYF.

Of note for this clone: The junction and the germline gene differ at one end; a read error may be behind it. V gene TRBV7-7 combines with J gene TRBJ2-1; 8 nucleotides align to TRBD1. Per germline, CDR1 SSHAT and CDR2 FNYEAQ (reference sequence). This CDR3 is 13 amino acids long. The CDR3 region has the DNA TGTGCTAGCAGCTTGGACAGGGCACGAGAGCAGTTCTTC. Translated: CASSLDRAREQFF.

The chain carries TRBV23-1 and TRBJ2-1, with D unclear. TRBV23-1 is marked as an open reading frame, function uncertain. The V end lost 2 bases, the J end lost 7 bases, and 12 bases lay between the germline ends. The CDR3 extends over 14 amino acids. CDR3 residues: CASSQPCPRNEQFF. The CDR3 region has the DNA TGCGCCAGCAGTCAACCCTGCCCGCGGAATGAGCAGTTCTTC.